The sample holds many counts of the clone carrying this T cell receptor (beta chain). Its matching antigen is unknown. These data originate in a study of CD8 T cells in ankylosing spondylitis. Construction of TCR beta libraries was performed using quantitative 5'-RACE with molecular barcodes. TCRdb passed the 5' RACE reads through MiXCR, listing each CDR3 protein once. The repertoire includes about 130,000 distinct CDR3 sequences, approximately 9.9% of them detected once, and about 3.3% sits in the top ten. Findings and caveats of the study: The authors found the disease-linked clones to be CD8+ and relatively rare in peripheral blood. Blood of patients with ankylosing spondylitis appeared to be characterized by a TCR beta motif of several highly homologous variants. Some motif variants had been reported before (in reactive arthritis synovial fluid and blood).

Germline-derived CDR1 and CDR2 are DFQATT and SNEGSKA (reference sequence). Unmatched junction bases numbered 16, after V lost 5 bases and J lost 10 bases. The CDR3 is made up of 16 amino acids. The chain links TRBV20-1 to TRBJ2-1, with 11 nucleotides matching TRBD2. What was sequenced was blood, either unsorted or a sorted T cell fraction (not recorded which). The receptor comes from a male donor with ankylosing spondylitis or in good health (not recorded which). CDR3 DNA sequence: TGCAGTGCTCCAACATTAGCGGGAGGGCCGGTAGGAGAGCAGTTCTTC. This codes for CSAPTLAGGPVGEQFF.